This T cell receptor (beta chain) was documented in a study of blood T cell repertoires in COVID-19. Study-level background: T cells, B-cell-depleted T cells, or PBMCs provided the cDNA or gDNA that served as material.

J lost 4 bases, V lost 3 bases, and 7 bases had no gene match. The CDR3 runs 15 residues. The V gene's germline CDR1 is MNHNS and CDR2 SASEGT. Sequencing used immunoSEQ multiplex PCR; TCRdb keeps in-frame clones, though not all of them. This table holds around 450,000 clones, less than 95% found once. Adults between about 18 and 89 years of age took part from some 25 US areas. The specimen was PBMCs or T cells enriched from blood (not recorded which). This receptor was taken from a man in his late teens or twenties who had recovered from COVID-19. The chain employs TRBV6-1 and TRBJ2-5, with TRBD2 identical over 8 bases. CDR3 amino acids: CASSDPGTSGETQYF. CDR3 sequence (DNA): TGTGCCAGCAGTGACCCCGGGACTAGTGGAGAGACCCAGTACTTC.